Listed below are T cell receptor beta chains from one sample, sequenced in a study of blood T cell repertoires in COVID-19. Profiling relied on immunoSEQ multiplex PCR, and the TCRdb table lists in-frame clones only, not all of them. This repertoire shows roughly 200,000 clones, around nine tenths found once; its top ten account for less than 3%. The sequencing sample was made of peripheral blood. The receptor set was obtained from a man aged 40-49 years with active or convalescent COVID-19. The CDR3 runs from the conserved cysteine through the conserved F or W. D genes are given only for firm matches. Clone size appears in some rows only: once, few, many, or a class for an expanded clone.

TRBV10-3	NA	TRBJ2-1	TRBD2	TGTGCCATCAGAAGTACTAGCGGGGCCTCCTACAATGAGCAGTTCTTC	CAIRSTSGASYNEQFF
TRBV28	once	TRBJ1-6	TRBD1	TGTGCCAGCAAGACCCTGTCGACAGGGGATTCACCCCTCCACTTT	CASKTLSTGDSPLHF
TRBV5-6	NA	TRBJ2-7	TRBD1	TGTGCCAGCAGCTTGTCAGGACAGGGCTCCTACGAGCAGTACTTC	CASSLSGQGSYEQYF
TRBV7-2	NA	TRBJ1-5	NA	TGTGCCAGCAGCTTAGTGGGAGGGAAGGATCAGCCCCAGCATTTT	CASSLVGGKDQPQHF
TRBV5-5	NA	TRBJ2-2	TRBD1	TGTGCCAGCAGCTGGATGACAGGGTCCCCCACCGGGGAGCTGTTTTTT	CASSWMTGSPTGELFF
TRBV28	once	TRBJ1-2	NA	TGTGCCAGCAGTGGGTCGGACAGAGGCTACACCTTC	CASSGSDRGYTF
TRBV5-6	NA	TRBJ2-1	TRBD1	TGTGCCAGCAAAGAGGGGGACAGTACCTACAATGAGCAGTTCTTC	CASKEGDSTYNEQFF
TRBV7-3	NA	TRBJ2-2	TRBD1	TGTGCCAGCAGCTTAGTGTCCGGGACAGGGGCCTCTCGGGACACCGGGGAGCTGTTTTTT	CASSLVSGTGASRDTGELFF
TRBV6-1	NA	TRBJ1-1	NA	TGTGCCAGCAGTGAATTGCCGGGATCGGACACTGAAGCTTTCTTT	CASSELPGSDTEAFF
TRBV2	NA	TRBJ1-1	NA	TGTGCCAGCATGGGCTACAGGGCTGACACTGAAGCTTTCTTT	CASMGYRADTEAFF
TRBV18	NA	TRBJ1-3	NA	TGTGCCAGCTCCTCCGCGAGCTCTGGAAACACCATATATTTT	CASSSASSGNTIYF
TRBV28	NA	TRBJ1-2	TRBD1	TGTGCCAGCAGTTTGGGACAGGCTTCATATGGCTACACCTTC	CASSLGQASYGYTF
TRBV18	NA	TRBJ1-4	NA	TGTGCCAGCTCACGGGTGGGGAGCGATGAAAAACTGTTTTTT	CASSRVGSDEKLFF
TRBV10-1	few	TRBJ2-2	NA	TGCGCCAGCAGTGCAGACAGGAGGAACACCGGGGAGCTGTTTTTT	CASSADRRNTGELFF
TRBV27	NA	TRBJ2-7	NA	TGTGCCAGCAGTTTATCTCCCAAGCCCTTACGTGAGTACTTC	CASSLSPKPLREYF
TRBV27	NA	TRBJ1-5	NA	TGTGCCAGCAGTCCGTCCCCCCGGGGCAATCAGCCCCAGCATTTT	CASSPSPRGNQPQHF
TRBV28	NA	TRBJ1-1	NA	TGTGCCAGCAGTTTACGCGGGGAGGAAGCTTTCTTT	CASSLRGEEAFF
TRBV4-3	NA	TRBJ2-1	NA	TGCGCCAGCAGCCATCCTACTAGTCCCCCCCACAATGAGCAGTTCTTC	CASSHPTSPPHNEQFF
TRBV6-5	NA	TRBJ2-5	TRBD1	TGTGCCAGCAGTTACCTCGGGACAGGGAAAGAGACCCAGTACTTC	CASSYLGTGKETQYF
TRBV5-1	NA	TRBJ1-4	NA	TGCGCCAGCAGCTCGGCAGCAGGGACAACTAATGAAAAACTGTTTTTT	CASSSAAGTTNEKLFF
TRBV5-1	NA	TRBJ2-3	TRBD2	TGCGCCAGCAGCTTGGTGTCCTCAGGAAGCGGGGGACGGGGTACGCAGTATTTT	CASSLVSSGSGGRGTQYF
TRBV15	NA	TRBJ2-2	NA	TGTGCCACCAGCAGAGATCGGGGGGCCACCGGGGAGCTGTTTTTT	CATSRDRGATGELFF
TRBV5-1	once	TRBJ1-1	TRBD1	TGCGCCAGCAGCTTGACCGGGACAGGGAGTGCGGAAGCTTTCTTT	CASSLTGTGSAEAFF
TRBV10-3	NA	TRBJ1-3	TRBD1	TGTGCCATCAGTGTTCAGGGGGCAGGTGGAAACACCATATATTTT	CAISVQGAGGNTIYF
TRBV5-1	NA	TRBJ1-1	NA	TGCGCCAGCGCCCAAGACAGCCCGTGGGACACTGAAGCTTTCTTT	CASAQDSPWDTEAFF
TRBV28	NA	TRBJ2-1	TRBD1	TGTGCCAGCAGTTTACCAACAGGGGCCAGCCCTTACAATGAGCAGTTCTTC	CASSLPTGASPYNEQFF
TRBV6-1	few	TRBJ2-7	NA	TGTGCCAGCAGTGAATTTACGGACGAGCAGTACTTC	CASSEFTDEQYF
TRBV6-4	NA	TRBJ2-2	NA	TGTGCCGGAGGCGGAACCGGGGAGCTGTTTTTT	CAGGGTGELFF
TRBV18	NA	TRBJ1-4	NA	TGTGCCAGCTCACTACAGAGGACTAGTCTTGAAAAACTGTTTTTT	CASSLQRTSLEKLFF
TRBV4-1	NA	TRBJ1-1	NA	TGCGCCAGCAGCCCACCTGGCCGGGTGGACACTGAAGCTTTCTTT	CASSPPGRVDTEAFF
TRBV7-9	NA	TRBJ1-6	NA	TGTGCCAGCAGCGACGGGTTCTCCTATAATTCACCCCTCCACTTT	CASSDGFSYNSPLHF
TRBV4-2	NA	TRBJ2-1	TRBD2	TGTGCCAGCAGCCAAGGGGGAGCGGGGGACATCGATGAGCAGTTCTTC	CASSQGGAGDIDEQFF
TRBV28	once	TRBJ1-1	NA	TGTGCCAGCGGCCGGGTGCGAGGGTTGAACACTGAAGCTTTCTTT	CASGRVRGLNTEAFF
TRBV6-5	few	TRBJ1-3	NA	TGTGCCAGCAGCATCTCAGGGGCCCCTGGAAACACCATATATTTT	CASSISGAPGNTIYF
TRBV29-1	few	TRBJ1-1	TRBD1	TGCAGCGCCGTGGACAGGGGCCTGAACACTGAAGCTTTCTTT	CSAVDRGLNTEAFF
TRBV15	NA	TRBJ2-3	TRBD2	TGTGCCACCAGTCCGACTAGCGGCACAGATACGCAGTATTTT	CATSPTSGTDTQYF
TRBV5-4	NA	TRBJ1-2	NA	TGTGCCAGCAGCCCGGAGGGGATTGGCTACACCTTC	CASSPEGIGYTF
TRBV7-9	few	TRBJ2-2	TRBD1	TGTGCCAGCAGCTTAGGACAGGGGAACACCGGGGAGCTGTTTTTT	CASSLGQGNTGELFF
TRBV27	few	TRBJ1-2	TRBD1	TGTGCCAGCAGTACGGACAGGCGTCTTGGGGGCTACACCTTC	CASSTDRRLGGYTF
TRBV30	few	TRBJ1-3	NA	TGTGCCTGGTCTGGACTCTCCGGAAACACCATATATTTT	CAWSGLSGNTIYF
TRBV7-3	few	TRBJ1-2	NA	TGTGCCAGCAGCCCCCAGGGAAACTATGGCTACACCTTC	CASSPQGNYGYTF
TRBV7-2	NA	TRBJ2-3	NA	TGTGCCAGCAGCCAAACCCTGGCTTCAGGTACGCAGTATTTT	CASSQTLASGTQYF
TRBV7-9	few	TRBJ2-7	NA	TGTGCCAGCAGCTCCCCCAACTACGAGCAGTACTTC	CASSSPNYEQYF
TRBV28	once	TRBJ1-1	NA	TGTGCCATTGGGGGCACCGAGGTGAACACTGAAGCTTTCTTT	CAIGGTEVNTEAFF
TRBV5-1	NA	TRBJ1-1	TRBD1	TGCGCCAGCAGCTTACAGGGGGGGAACACTGAAGCTTTCTTT	CASSLQGGNTEAFF
TRBV27	NA	TRBJ2-1	NA	TGTGCCAGCAGTTTATTGGCGGTAGGTCGGATTTACAATGAGCAGTTCTTC	CASSLLAVGRIYNEQFF
TRBV29-1	NA	TRBJ2-5	NA	TGCAGCGGGGGCCGGGACACCTTAGAAGAGACCCAGTACTTC	CSGGRDTLEETQYF
TRBV6-5	NA	TRBJ1-5	NA	TGTGCCAGCAGCCTACAGCAGGGGCAGCCCCAGCATTTT	CASSLQQGQPQHF
TRBV4-3	once	TRBJ1-1	NA	TGCGCCAGCAGCCAAGAAGTCAGGATAAACACTGAAGCTTTCTTT	CASSQEVRINTEAFF
TRBV19	NA	TRBJ1-1	TRBD1	TGTGCCAGTTTACTCGGACAGGGTAGCACTGAAGCTTTCTTT	CASLLGQGSTEAFF
TRBV2	NA	TRBJ2-5	TRBD1	TGTGCCAGCAGTGGACAGGGTGGAGAGACCCAGTACTTC	CASSGQGGETQYF
TRBV5-1	NA	TRBJ2-1	TRBD1	TGCGCCAGCAGCGCAGGACAGGCCAGCTCCTACAATGAGCAGTTCTTC	CASSAGQASSYNEQFF
TRBV19	NA	TRBJ1-1	TRBD1	TGTGCCAGTAGTTTCCGGACAGGCTACACTGAAGCTTTCTTT	CASSFRTGYTEAFF
TRBV7-2	NA	TRBJ2-7	NA	TGTGCCAGCAGCTTAGGCAGGGGCGAAGGGAACGAGCAGTACTTC	CASSLGRGEGNEQYF
TRBV5-5	once	TRBJ1-1	NA	TGTGCCAGCAGCTTGGCAGGGGACCCGGTGAACACTGAAGCTTTCTTT	CASSLAGDPVNTEAFF
TRBV6-1	once	TRBJ1-3	TRBD1	TGTGCCAGCAGTGAAACGGACAGGGGCTCTGGAAACACCATATATTTT	CASSETDRGSGNTIYF
TRBV19	NA	TRBJ1-4	TRBD1	TGTGCCAGTAGTCGACAGGGCGATGAAAAACTGTTTTTT	CASSRQGDEKLFF
TRBV21-1	NA	TRBJ1-4	NA	TGTGCCAGCAGCGCCCGGCCAGGCCATAATGAAAAACTGTTTTTT	CASSARPGHNEKLFF